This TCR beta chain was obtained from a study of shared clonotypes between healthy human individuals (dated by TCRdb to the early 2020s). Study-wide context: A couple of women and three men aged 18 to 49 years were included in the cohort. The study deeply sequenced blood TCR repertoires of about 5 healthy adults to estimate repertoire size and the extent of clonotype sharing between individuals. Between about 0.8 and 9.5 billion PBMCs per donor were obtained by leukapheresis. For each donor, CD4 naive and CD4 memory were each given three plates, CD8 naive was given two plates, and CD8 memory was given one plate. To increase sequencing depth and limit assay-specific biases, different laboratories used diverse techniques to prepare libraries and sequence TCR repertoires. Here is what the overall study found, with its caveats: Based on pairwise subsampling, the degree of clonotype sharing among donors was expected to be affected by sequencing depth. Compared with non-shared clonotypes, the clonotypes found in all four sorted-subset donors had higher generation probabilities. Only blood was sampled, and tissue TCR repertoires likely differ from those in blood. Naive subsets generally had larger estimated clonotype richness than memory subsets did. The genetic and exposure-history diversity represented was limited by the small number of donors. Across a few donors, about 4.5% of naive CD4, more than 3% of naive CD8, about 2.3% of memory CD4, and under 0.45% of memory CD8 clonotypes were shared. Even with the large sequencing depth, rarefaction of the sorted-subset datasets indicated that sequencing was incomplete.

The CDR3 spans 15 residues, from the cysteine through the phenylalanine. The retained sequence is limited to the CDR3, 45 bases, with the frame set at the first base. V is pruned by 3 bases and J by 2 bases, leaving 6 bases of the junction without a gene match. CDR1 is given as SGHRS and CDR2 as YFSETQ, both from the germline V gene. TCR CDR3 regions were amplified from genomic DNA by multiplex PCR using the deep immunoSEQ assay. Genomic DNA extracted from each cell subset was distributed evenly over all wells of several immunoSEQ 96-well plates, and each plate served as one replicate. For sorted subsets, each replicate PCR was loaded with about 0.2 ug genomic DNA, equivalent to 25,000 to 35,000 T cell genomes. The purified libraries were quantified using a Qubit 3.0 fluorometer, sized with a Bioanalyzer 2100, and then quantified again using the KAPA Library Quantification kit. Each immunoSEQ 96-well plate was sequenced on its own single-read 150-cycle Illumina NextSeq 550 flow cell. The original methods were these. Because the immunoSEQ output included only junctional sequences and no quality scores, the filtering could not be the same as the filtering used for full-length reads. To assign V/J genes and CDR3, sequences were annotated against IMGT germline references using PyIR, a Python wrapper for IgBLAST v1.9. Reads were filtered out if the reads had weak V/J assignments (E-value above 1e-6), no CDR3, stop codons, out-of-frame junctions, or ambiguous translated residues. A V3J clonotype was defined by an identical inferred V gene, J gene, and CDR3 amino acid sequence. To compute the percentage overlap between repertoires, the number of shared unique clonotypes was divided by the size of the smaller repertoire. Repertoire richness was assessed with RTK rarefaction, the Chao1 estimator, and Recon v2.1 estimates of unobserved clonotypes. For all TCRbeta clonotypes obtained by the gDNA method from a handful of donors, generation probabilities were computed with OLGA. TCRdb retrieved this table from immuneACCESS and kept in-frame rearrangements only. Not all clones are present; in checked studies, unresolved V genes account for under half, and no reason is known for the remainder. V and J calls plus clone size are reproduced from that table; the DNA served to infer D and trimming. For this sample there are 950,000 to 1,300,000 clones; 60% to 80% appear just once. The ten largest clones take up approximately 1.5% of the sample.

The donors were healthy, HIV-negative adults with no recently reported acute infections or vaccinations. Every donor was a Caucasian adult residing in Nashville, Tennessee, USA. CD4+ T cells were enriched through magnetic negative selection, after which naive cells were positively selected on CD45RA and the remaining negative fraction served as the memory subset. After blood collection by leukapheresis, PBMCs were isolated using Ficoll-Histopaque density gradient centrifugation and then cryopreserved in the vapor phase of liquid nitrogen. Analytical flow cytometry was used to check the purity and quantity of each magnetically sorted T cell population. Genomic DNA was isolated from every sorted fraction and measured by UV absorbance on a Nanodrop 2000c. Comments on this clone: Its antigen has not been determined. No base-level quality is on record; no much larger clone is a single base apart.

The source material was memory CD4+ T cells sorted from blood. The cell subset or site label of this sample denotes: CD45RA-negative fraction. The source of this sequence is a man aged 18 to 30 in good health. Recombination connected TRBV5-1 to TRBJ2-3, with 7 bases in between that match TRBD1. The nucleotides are TGCGCCAGCAGCTGGACGGGACAGACCACAGATACGCAGTATTTT. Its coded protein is CASSWTGQTTDTQYF.